The T cell receptor (beta chain) described here comes from a study of T cell responses to AZD1222 COVID-19 vaccine. In germline, CDR1 is MDHEN, CDR2 SYDVKM. V lost 2 bases, J lost 3 bases, and 11 bases stayed unmatched. This CDR3 comprises 18 residues. The method was immunoSEQ multiplex PCR; TCRdb's version includes in-frame clones alone and lacks a portion of them. The sample gives roughly 130,000 clones, about 88% of which show up once; around 20% is in the top ten. V is TRBV28 and J is TRBJ2-7, with 12 nucleotides matching TRBD1. The clonotype originates from an adult in good health. Sequenced material: peripheral blood, taken on day 0 of MenACWY control vaccination. CDR3: CASSLVSGQGAIRYEQYF. The CDR3, as DNA: TGTGCCAGCAGTTTAGTTTCGGGACAGGGGGCGATACGCTACGAGCAGTACTTC. The full variable domain, completed using reference TRBV28 and TRBJ2-7, is DVKVTQSSRYLVKRTGEKVFLECVQDMDHENMFWYRQDPGLGLRLIYFSYDVKMKEKGDIPEGYSVSREKKERFSLILESASTNQTSMYLCASSLVSGQGAIRYEQYFGPGTRLTVT.